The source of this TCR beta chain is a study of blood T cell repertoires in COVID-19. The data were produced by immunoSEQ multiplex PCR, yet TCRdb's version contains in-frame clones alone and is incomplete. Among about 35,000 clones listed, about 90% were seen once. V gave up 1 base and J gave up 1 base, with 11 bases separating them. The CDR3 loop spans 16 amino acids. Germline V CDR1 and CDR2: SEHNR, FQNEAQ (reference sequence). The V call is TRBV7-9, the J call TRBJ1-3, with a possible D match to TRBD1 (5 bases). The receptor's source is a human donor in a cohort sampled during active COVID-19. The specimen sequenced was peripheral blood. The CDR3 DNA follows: TGTGCCAGCAGCTTAGGGCAAGGGGTGTCTGGAAACACCATATATTTT. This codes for CASSLGQGVSGNTIYF.